This T cell receptor (beta chain) was sequenced during a study of identical twins. Study-level findings and limits: There was more out-of-frame TCR alpha sharing in monozygotic twins than models estimated.

TCRdb processed the 5' RACE reads anew with MiXCR; each CDR3 protein has one entry. This repertoire shows 400,000 to 500,000 distinct CDR3 sequences, over 11% found once; its top ten account for around 0.98%. There are many counts of this clonotype. The antigen is unknown. This CDR3 spans 13 amino acids. Trimming pared 0 bases from V and 2 bases from J, leaving 3 bases between. The germline V gene has CDR1 KGHSH and CDR2 LQKENI. These same data were also listed under a study on yellow fever vaccine responses in identical twins.

This clonotype was sampled from a woman aged 18-29 years in good health. The V gene is TRBV18, the J gene TRBJ2-3; D gene unclear. Sequencing was done on a sample of CD4+ T cells sorted from blood. CDR3: CASSPPNTDTQYF. CDR3 nucleotide sequence: TGTGCCAGCTCACCACCGAACACAGATACGCAGTATTTT.